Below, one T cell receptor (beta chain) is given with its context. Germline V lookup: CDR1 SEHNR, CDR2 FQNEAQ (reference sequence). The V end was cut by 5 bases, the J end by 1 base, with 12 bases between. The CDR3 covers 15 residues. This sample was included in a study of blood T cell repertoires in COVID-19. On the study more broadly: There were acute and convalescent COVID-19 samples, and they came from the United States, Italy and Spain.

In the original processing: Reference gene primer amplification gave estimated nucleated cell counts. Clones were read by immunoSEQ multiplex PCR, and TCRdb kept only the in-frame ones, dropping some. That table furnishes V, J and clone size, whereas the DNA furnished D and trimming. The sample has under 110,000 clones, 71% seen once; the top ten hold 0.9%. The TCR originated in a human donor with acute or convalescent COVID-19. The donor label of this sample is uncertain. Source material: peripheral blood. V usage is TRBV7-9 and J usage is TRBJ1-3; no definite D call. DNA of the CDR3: TGTGCCAGCAGCCCAACGGTCGATTCTGGAAACACCATATATTTT. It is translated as CASSPTVDSGNTIYF.